The clone carrying this T cell receptor (beta chain) was observed once. This specimen comes from a study of blood T cell repertoires in COVID-19. Study overall: Samples came from the United States, Italy and Spain, spanning acute and convalescent COVID-19.

This study enrolled people aged 18 to 89 from approximately 25 US geographic areas. Sequencing was performed with immunoSEQ multiplex PCR; in TCRdb, only in-frame clones are kept and a portion is missing. The sample carries roughly 250,000 clones, approximately 83% recorded once. The receptor's source is a middle-aged woman who had been exposed to COVID-19. Sequenced material: PBMCs or T cells enriched from blood (not recorded which).

DNA for the CDR3: TGTGCCAGCAGCGTTCAGGGGGTCTACGGCTATGGCTACACCTTC. Its translation is CASSVQGVYGYGYTF. The chain carries TRBV4-2 and TRBJ1-2; TRBD1 matches at 7 bases. In germline, CDR1 is LGHNA, CDR2 YNFKEQ. The trim removed 5 bases at V and 4 bases at J, leaving 10 bases unmatched. CDR3 size: 15 residues.